Listed below are T cell receptor beta chains from one sample, sequenced in a study of blood T cell repertoires in COVID-19. Data came from immunoSEQ multiplex PCR; TCRdb stores just in-frame clones and leaves some out. Among roughly 87,000 clones, about 71% were seen once, and the ten largest hold roughly 4%. Specimen: peripheral blood. The receptors here all came from a woman aged 45-65 years with acute or convalescent COVID-19. The CDR3 runs from the conserved cysteine through the conserved F or W. The D gene is left open where the match is weak. Rows give clone size only sometimes, using once, few, many, or a class for an expanded clone.

NA,TRBJ2-2,TRBV3-1/TRBV3-2,NA,TGTGCCAGCAGCCAAGTGGGGGCCACCGGGGAGCTGTTTTTT,CASSQVGATGELFF
TRBD1,TRBJ1-5,TRBV27,few,TGTGCCAGCAGTCCCGGGACAGGGCAGGGTCAGCCCCAGCATTTT,CASSPGTGQGQPQHF
NA,TRBJ1-1,TRBV6-1,NA,TGTGCCAGCAGTGAAATTTGGCAGGCTCCGAACACTGAAGCTTTCTTT,CASSEIWQAPNTEAFF
TRBD1,TRBJ1-5,TRBV4-1,NA,TGCGCCAGCAGCCAAGAGGACAGGGGTGGCAATCAGCCCCAGCATTTT,CASSQEDRGGNQPQHF
NA,TRBJ1-2,TRBV28,NA,TGTGCCATCATCGCCGGGGAGAATGGCTACACCTTC,CAIIAGENGYTF
NA,TRBJ2-7,TRBV10-3,NA,TGTGCCATCAGTGTCCGGCAGGGGGGTGAAATCTACGAGCAGTACTTC,CAISVRQGGEIYEQYF
NA,TRBJ1-6,TRBV19,NA,TGTGCCAGTACAACACAACAGGGACGGTCACCCCTCCACTTT,CASTTQQGRSPLHF
NA,TRBJ2-4,TRBV19,NA,TGTGCCAGTAGTATAGTATCGGTAAACATTCAGTACTTC,CASSIVSVNIQYF
TRBD1,TRBJ1-6,TRBV6-2/TRBV6-3,NA,TGTGCCAGCAGTACTACAGGGGGCATCAACTCACCCCTCCACTTT,CASSTTGGINSPLHF
NA,TRBJ1-2,TRBV4-1,NA,TGCGCCAGCAGCCAAGCGTACAGGGTGGGGATGGACTATGGCTACACCTTC,CASSQAYRVGMDYGYTF
TRBD1,TRBJ1-3,TRBV15,NA,TGTGCCACCAGCAGAGAGCAGGGGGCGCTTGGAAACACCATATATTTT,CATSREQGALGNTIYF
TRBD1,TRBJ2-7,TRBV7-9,NA,TGTGCCAGCAGCTCGGGACAGAAGTACGAGCAGTACTTC,CASSSGQKYEQYF
NA,TRBJ2-5,TRBV9,NA,TGTGCCAGCAGCGTAGAATCGGGATATGGGGAGACCCAGTACTTC,CASSVESGYGETQYF
NA,TRBJ1-3,TRBV7-9,few,TGTGCCAGCAGCCCCATGGGAGTGAGTGGAAACACCATATATTTT,CASSPMGVSGNTIYF
TRBD1,TRBJ2-1,TRBV5-4,NA,TGTGCCAGCAGCCCCCCCGGGACAGGGGAGTTTTACAATGAGCAGTTCTTC,CASSPPGTGEFYNEQFF
NA,TRBJ1-1,TRBV7-9,NA,TGTGCCAGCAGCTTCGAAGGTGTGGGAGGTGAGGCTTTCTTT,CASSFEGVGGEAFF
NA,TRBJ1-6,TRBV7-9,once,TGTGCCAGCAGCTTAGGCTCCGAGAGGGATCCCCTCCACTTT,CASSLGSERDPLHF
NA,TRBJ2-1,TRBV2,NA,TGTGCCAGCAGTGAGGGACACGGCTACAATGAGCAGTTCTTC,CASSEGHGYNEQFF
NA,TRBJ2-7,TRBV4-1,NA,TGCGCCAGCAGCCCAGATGGGACTGCCTACGAGCAGTACTTC,CASSPDGTAYEQYF
NA,TRBJ2-1,TRBV11-2,once,TGTGCCAGCAGCTCCGAGCGGTACAATGAGCAGTTCTTC,CASSSERYNEQFF
TRBD2,TRBJ2-3,TRBV5-1,NA,TGCGCCAGCAGCCCGACTAGCGGGGGACCTAGCACAGATACGCAGTATTTT,CASSPTSGGPSTDTQYF
TRBD1,TRBJ2-3,TRBV24-1,NA,TGTGCCACCAGTGATGGGGGACAGGGTATGCGCACAGATACGCAGTATTTT,CATSDGGQGMRTDTQYF
NA,TRBJ2-3,TRBV11-2,NA,TGTGCCAGCAGCTTAGTGTACACAGATACGCAGTATTTT,CASSLVYTDTQYF
TRBD2,TRBJ2-1,TRBV12-3/TRBV12-4,NA,TGTGCCAGCAGTTTCAGACTAGCGGATGAGCAGTTCTTC,CASSFRLADEQFF
NA,TRBJ2-1,TRBV12-5,NA,TGTGCTAGTGGCGGACAGTCCTCTGAGCAGTTCTTC,CASGGQSSEQFF
TRBD1,TRBJ2-3,TRBV6-5,NA,TGTGCCAGCAGTTACTCTGGACAGGGGCGGGATACGCAGTATTTT,CASSYSGQGRDTQYF
NA,TRBJ2-5,TRBV7-9,few,TGTGCCAGCAGCCAAGGTTCGGGGGAGACCCAGTACTTC,CASSQGSGETQYF
TRBD1,TRBJ1-6,TRBV28,once,TGTGCCAGCAGTACTCGACAGGGAAAGTACAATTCACCCCTCCACTTT,CASSTRQGKYNSPLHF
NA,TRBJ2-3,TRBV13,NA,TGTGCCAGCAGCGCGCGAAACTCAGATACGCAGTATTTT,CASSARNSDTQYF
TRBD1,TRBJ2-2,TRBV6-6,NA,TGTGCCAGCAGTTACCGACAGGGGACCGGGGAGCTGTTTTTT,CASSYRQGTGELFF
TRBD2,TRBJ2-7,TRBV15,NA,TGTGCCACCAGCCAAGAGAGGGGAGGGCCCTACGAGCAGTACTTC,CATSQERGGPYEQYF
TRBD1,TRBJ1-1,TRBV10-3,NA,TGTGCCATCAGTGGACACGGACAGGGGGGGACTGAAGCTTTCTTT,CAISGHGQGGTEAFF
NA,TRBJ2-2,TRBV7-3,NA,TGTGCCAGCAGCCCCCATGGGAGGGGGGTTGGGGAGCTGTTTTTT,CASSPHGRGVGELFF
TRBD1,TRBJ2-6,TRBV7-2,NA,TGTGCCAGCAGCTCCCGGGGAACAGGGGGCTCTGGGGCCAACGTCCTGACTTTC,CASSSRGTGGSGANVLTF
NA,TRBJ1-2,TRBV4-3,NA,TGCGCCAGCAGCCAAGCGCTTGGACAGAACTATGGCTACACCTTC,CASSQALGQNYGYTF
TRBD2,TRBJ2-5,TRBV24-1,NA,TGTGCCACCAGTGATGACCAGAATACCGGGACTAGTCCCCGGTACTTC,CATSDDQNTGTSPRYF
TRBD2,TRBJ2-3,TRBV19,once,TGTGCCAGTAGTACCTCAAGCGGGGGGTACACAGATACGCAGTATTTT,CASSTSSGGYTDTQYF
TRBD1,TRBJ1-5,TRBV19,NA,TGTGCCAGTAGGGACAGGGGAAATAGCAATCAGCCCCAGCATTTT,CASRDRGNSNQPQHF
TRBD2,TRBJ2-3,TRBV11-2,NA,TGTGCCAGCAGCCTAGCGGGGGGGGCTGGAGATACGCAGTATTTT,CASSLAGGAGDTQYF
TRBD1,TRBJ1-5,TRBV28,NA,TGTGCCAGCAGAATCGGACAGGTGGGGCAGCCCCAGCATTTT,CASRIGQVGQPQHF
TRBD2,TRBJ2-7,TRBV7-6,few,TGTGCCAGCAGCTTAGCGCGGGAGACCGAGCAGTACTTC,CASSLARETEQYF
NA,TRBJ2-5,TRBV5-1,NA,TGCGCCAGCAGCTTACGGGGAGAGACCCAGTACTTC,CASSLRGETQYF
NA,TRBJ1-4,TRBV12-3/TRBV12-4,NA,TGTGCCAGCAGTCGGGGGGCGAGAGAAAAACTGTTTTTT,CASSRGAREKLFF
TRBD1,TRBJ1-6,TRBV5-1,few,TGCGCCAGCAGCTTGGGGGAAAACAGGGGGCGAGGTTCACCCCTCCACTTT,CASSLGENRGRGSPLHF
TRBD1,TRBJ1-2,TRBV6-1,NA,TGTGCCAGCAATTTCCGGGACAGGATATCTGGCTACACCTTC,CASNFRDRISGYTF
TRBD2,TRBJ2-2,TRBV5-1,NA,TGCGCCAGCAGCTCCATAGCGGGGGGGAACACCGGGGAGCTGTTTTTT,CASSSIAGGNTGELFF
TRBD1,TRBJ2-1,TRBV3-1/TRBV3-2,few,TGTGCCAGCAGCCAAGATGGGACAGGGATCTACAATGAGCAGTTCTTC,CASSQDGTGIYNEQFF
NA,TRBJ2-5,TRBV5-4,NA,TGTGCCAGCAGCAGCGTTGACCAAGAGACCCAGTACTTC,CASSSVDQETQYF
NA,TRBJ2-3,TRBV9,NA,TGTGCCAGCAGCCCCGGGACTCCGAATAAGGCGCAGTATTTT,CASSPGTPNKAQYF
NA,TRBJ2-7,TRBV4-1,NA,TGCGCCAGCAGCCAAGTAGTCTCCTACGAGCAGTACTTC,CASSQVVSYEQYF
TRBD1,TRBJ1-1,TRBV7-9,NA,TGTGCCAGCAGCGCCTGGACAGGGGGTAATCAAGCTTTCTTT,CASSAWTGGNQAFF
NA,TRBJ2-1,TRBV11-2,NA,TGTGCCAGCAGCAAAGAAGGGGGTGGTCTTGGTGAGCAGTTCTTC,CASSKEGGGLGEQFF
TRBD2,TRBJ2-3,TRBV13,NA,TGTGCCAGCAGCTCCTGGGGAGCGGGGGTCGACTTGGATACGCAGTATTTT,CASSSWGAGVDLDTQYF
TRBD1,TRBJ1-6,TRBV28,NA,TGTGCCAGCAGTTTCCAGGGGGCAGGGTCACCCCTCCACTTT,CASSFQGAGSPLHF